This T cell receptor (beta chain) was documented in a study of neurological immune-mediated disorders. PBMCs stored at -80 C, 2 million in total, were the source of the unsorted libraries. The cDNA was generated by 5'RACE with 10-nucleotide random UMIs. The output of every sequencing run, over 180 million TCR-beta sequences, came from 15-18 subjects. TCRdb reprocessed the 5' RACE reads via MiXCR and lists one record per CDR3 protein. Of around 47,000 distinct CDR3 sequences in the sample, 9.5% to 15% were seen once. Study observations and caveats: The greatest TCR clonal expansion appeared in HTLV-1-associated myelopathy and the smallest, falling below healthy controls, in multiple sclerosis.

The germline V gene has CDR1 SNHLY and CDR2 FYNNEI. The CDR3 totals 15 residues. The V segment lost 7 bases and the J segment 1 base; nucleotides outside the gene matches: 7. This clonotype was found many times. What it binds is unknown. Sequenced sample: PBMCs. The TCR was taken from a female donor in good health. V and J are TRBV2 and TRBJ1-1; 9 nucleotides agree with TRBD1. CDR3 residues: CASTAGQGTNTEAFF. Written as DNA, the CDR3 is TGTGCCAGCACGGCGGGACAGGGAACGAACACTGAAGCTTTCTTT.